One and the same sample provided the 21 T cell receptor beta chains below, sequenced in a study of T cell responses to AZD1222 COVID-19 vaccine. Assay: immunoSEQ multiplex PCR; the TCRdb copy retains only in-frame clones and omits some. The table records 170,000 or so clones, 85% to 95% of them present only once. Sequenced here: peripheral blood, sampled on day 0 of AZD1222 vaccination. The receptors were sampled from an adult in good health.

This clone appeared once. The J gene is TRBJ1-1, the V gene TRBV27, with TRBD1 matching over 9 bases. This CDR3 has 14 amino acids. Germline CDR1 reads MNHEY; CDR2 reads SMNVEV (reference sequence). J gave up 11 bases and V 4 bases, and 11 bases lay outside the gene matches. The DNA of the CDR3 is TGTGCCAGCAGTTACAGGGGGCGCGGATTGGAGGCTTTCTTT. As protein: CASSYRGRGLEAFF.

The chain uses TRBV25-1 and TRBJ2-4, with 8 bases fitting TRBD2. The CDR3 loop spans 16 amino acids. Germline-derived CDR1 and CDR2 are MGHDK and SYGVNS. V dropped 1 base and J dropped 2; count of bases not matched to a gene: 4. In nucleotides, the CDR3 is TGTGCCAGCAGTGAATGGAGCGGGGGTACCAAAAACATTCAGTACTTC. It specifies CASSEWSGGTKNIQYF.

This sequence joins TRBV18 and TRBJ2-1; possible D gene TRBD1, 6 bases. V was pared by 3 bases and J by 8 bases, with 11 bases between. From germline, CDR1 is KGHSH and CDR2 LQKENI. The CDR3 contains 13 residues. CDR3 sequence reads: CASSPDKGDEQFF. The CDR3 DNA is TGTGCCAGCTCACCTGACAAGGGGGATGAGCAGTTCTTC.

The genes are TRBV6-5 and TRBJ1-6; no reliable D call. The germline V gene encodes CDR1 MNHEY and CDR2 SVGAGI. The CDR3 has 10 amino acids. Trimming shortened V by 7 bases and J by 14 bases, and 9 bases separated the two germline ends. The CDR3 region has the DNA TGTGCCAGCACCATTGGGTCCCTCCACTTT. Translated, it gives CASTIGSLHF.

The V call is TRBV5-4, the J call TRBJ2-1; a weak D match, TRBD2 (6 bases). Per germline, CDR1 SGHNT and CDR2 YYREEE (reference sequence). Trimming took 4 bases from V and 10 from J, leaving 24 bases between them. There are 16 residues in the CDR3. The CDR3 sequence: CASSETERAIEAEQFF. The CDR3 coding sequence is TGTGCCAGCAGCGAAACGGAGCGGGCCATCGAGGCGGAGCAGTTCTTC.

CDR3 nucleotide sequence: TGTGCCAGTAGCTCTCGACAGGGGCAACCCCAGCATTTT. This sequence encodes CASSSRQGQPQHF. The J gene is TRBJ1-5, the V gene TRBV19; TRBD1 matches at 8 bases. Trimming removed 6 bases from V and 10 bases from J; junction bases left unmatched: 8. The CDR3 runs to 13 residues. Germline CDR1 LNHDA, CDR2 SQIVND (reference sequence). The full variable domain, with the rest looked up from reference TRBV19 and TRBJ1-5, is DGGITQSPKYLFRKEGQNVTLSCEQNLNHDAMYWYRQDPGQGLRLIYYSQIVNDFQKGDIAEGYSVSREKKESFPLTVTSAQKNPTAFYLCASSSRQGQPQHFGDGTRLSIL.

The chain combines TRBV6-2 or TRBV6-3 with TRBJ1-6; perhaps TRBD1 as D (5 bases). CDR3 length: 19 residues. Per germline, CDR1 MNHEY and CDR2 SVGEGT. Trimming left V 0 bases short and J 10 bases short, with 25 bases between. The CDR3 spells CASSYSPVSPEDYRSPLHF. As DNA, the CDR3 is TGTGCCAGCAGTTACTCCCCAGTCTCCCCGGAGGATTACAGGTCACCCCTCCACTTT.

This clone was picked up one time. This sequence joins TRBV30 and TRBJ1-6; the match to TRBD1 covers 9 bases. V shed 2 bases, J shed 7 bases, and the junction held 6 bases outside the gene matches. The CDR3 spans 15 residues. Germline V CDR1 and CDR2: GTSNPN, SVGIG (reference sequence). CDR3 sequence reads: CAWSWGQGLNSPLHF. The CDR3 DNA sequence: TGTGCCTGGAGTTGGGGACAGGGTTTGAATTCACCCCTCCACTTT.

V usage is TRBV19 and J usage is TRBJ1-6, with unresolved D. Germline V gene data show CDR1 as LNHDA and CDR2 as SQIVND (reference sequence). Trimming removed 1 base from V and 8 bases from J, with 12 bases in between. The CDR3 runs 15 residues. The CDR3 coding sequence is TGTGCCAGTAGTATAGTCCCCCCTCGGGATTCACCCCTCCACTTT. Residues: CASSIVPPRDSPLHF.

The chain combines TRBV3-1 (or the pseudogene TRBV3-2) with TRBJ2-1; no clear D gene. The CDR3 consists of 12 residues. V was shortened by 3 bases and J by 5 bases, with 5 bases between the two germline ends. CDR1 LGHDT and CDR2 YNNKEL come from the germline V gene (reference sequence). CDR3 sequence: CASSQSHNEQFF. CDR3 DNA sequence: TGTGCCAGCAGCCAGTCCCACAATGAGCAGTTCTTC.

The chain uses TRBV19 and TRBJ2-1; maybe TRBD2 (6 bases). V shed 7 bases and J shed 3 bases, with 16 bases lying between them. Germline CDR1 reads LNHDA; CDR2 reads SQIVND (reference sequence). This CDR3 has 15 residues. This chain's CDR3 is CASIPTGTLYNEQFF. The CDR3, as DNA: TGTGCCAGTATTCCAACCGGGACTCTCTACAATGAGCAGTTCTTC.

CDR3: CASSLVQTNSPLHF. The CDR3 region has the DNA TGTGCCAGCAGCTTAGTACAGACTAATTCACCCCTCCACTTT. The chain carries TRBV13 and TRBJ1-6; no firm D call. The germline V gene encodes CDR1 PRHDT and CDR2 FYEKMQ (reference sequence). CDR3 length equals 14 residues. With 1 base removed from V and 6 bases from J, the gap between germline ends came to 7 bases. The full variable domain, with the rest looked up from reference TRBV13 and TRBJ1-6, is AAGVIQSPRHLIKEKRETATLKCYPIPRHDTVYWYQQGPGQDPQFLISFYEKMQSDKGSIPDRFSAQQFSDYHSELNMSSLELGDSALYFCASSLVQTNSPLHFGNGTRLTVT.

The chain employs TRBV6-5 and TRBJ1-6, with no clear D. The CDR3 runs 13 residues. Looked up from germline, CDR1 is MNHEY and CDR2 is SVGAGI. Trimming left V 0 bases short and J 14 bases short, with 11 bases between. The CDR3 loop reads CASSYSEPWTLHF. CDR3 bases: TGTGCCAGCAGTTACTCGGAGCCATGGACCCTCCACTTT.

The chain uses TRBV5-1 and TRBJ1-2; 8 positions agree with TRBD1. V lost 1 base, J lost 4 bases, and 9 bases stayed unmatched. The length of the CDR3 is 16 residues. Germline V CDR1 and CDR2: SGHRS, YFSETQ. CDR3 amino acids: CASSLIAGGEGYGYTF. CDR3 sequence (DNA): TGCGCCAGCAGCTTGATAGCAGGGGGCGAAGGCTATGGCTACACCTTC.

The chain carries TRBV30 and TRBJ1-2; D not certain. The CDR3 runs to 11 residues. V gave up 4 bases and J gave up 7 bases, with 10 bases separating them. Germline lookup yields CDR1 GTSNPN and CDR2 SVGIG (reference sequence). CDR3 in amino acids: CAWTGYGGYTF. In nucleotides, the CDR3 is TGTGCCTGGACCGGGTACGGTGGCTACACCTTC.

The V call is TRBV4-3, the J call TRBJ1-4; D unresolved. The CDR3 consists of 16 residues. Germline lookup yields CDR1 LGHNA and CDR2 YSLEER. Trimming shortened V by 3 bases and J by 0 bases, and 11 bases separated the two germline ends. The DNA for the CDR3 is TGCGCCAGCAGCCAGGCCCCCGGGGCAACTAATGAAAAACTGTTTTTT. Amino acids: CASSQAPGATNEKLFF.

V usage is TRBV28 and J usage is TRBJ1-5; no reliable D call. Trimming shortened V by 1 base and J by 3 bases, and 10 bases separated the two germline ends. The CDR3 totals 15 residues. Germline CDR1 reads MDHEN; CDR2 reads SYDVKM. CDR3 sequence (DNA): TGTGCCAGCAGTTTATCGTCAGGCGTCAATCAGCCCCAGCATTTT. Residues: CASSLSSGVNQPQHF.

The V and J genes are TRBV3-1 (or the pseudogene TRBV3-2) and TRBJ2-7; 7 bases are a match to TRBD2. Germline V gene sequence: CDR1 LGHDT, CDR2 YNNKEL (reference sequence). There are 14 residues in the CDR3. The ends lost 1 base at V and 2 bases at J; junction bases unmatched: 2. The CDR3 loop reads CASSQVRGTYEQYF. CDR3 bases: TGTGCCAGCAGCCAAGTGCGGGGGACCTACGAGCAGTACTTC.

This sequence joins TRBV5-1 and TRBJ2-3, with 12 bases aligning to TRBD2. This CDR3 has 16 amino acids. The V and J ends lost 4 bases and 2 bases, in that order; junction bases with no gene match: 5. Looked up from germline, CDR1 is SGHRS and CDR2 is YFSETQ. CDR3 sequence: CASSLGLAGTTDTQYF. As DNA, the CDR3 is TGCGCCAGCAGCCTAGGACTAGCGGGGACCACAGATACGCAGTATTTT.

J is TRBJ1-6 and V is TRBV30; 11 nucleotides agree with TRBD1. J lost 9 bases, V lost 2 bases, and 18 bases had no gene match. The V gene's germline CDR1 is GTSNPN and CDR2 SVGIG (reference sequence). The CDR3 has 19 amino acids. In DNA, the CDR3 is TGTGCCTGGAGTCCCCTCCCCGGGACAGGGGGAGGTTTGGGTTCACCCCTCCACTTT. Its protein product is CAWSPLPGTGGGLGSPLHF.

The V call is TRBV27, the J call TRBJ2-1; 7 bases fit TRBD1. Germline V gene sequence: CDR1 MNHEY, CDR2 SMNVEV (reference sequence). V lost 5 bases and J lost 0; bases outside the gene matches: 10. The CDR3 extends over 17 amino acids. The DNA of the CDR3 is TGTGCCAGCAGTAAACCGGGACAGCCTAGCTCCTACAATGAGCAGTTCTTC. Its protein is CASSKPGQPSSYNEQFF.